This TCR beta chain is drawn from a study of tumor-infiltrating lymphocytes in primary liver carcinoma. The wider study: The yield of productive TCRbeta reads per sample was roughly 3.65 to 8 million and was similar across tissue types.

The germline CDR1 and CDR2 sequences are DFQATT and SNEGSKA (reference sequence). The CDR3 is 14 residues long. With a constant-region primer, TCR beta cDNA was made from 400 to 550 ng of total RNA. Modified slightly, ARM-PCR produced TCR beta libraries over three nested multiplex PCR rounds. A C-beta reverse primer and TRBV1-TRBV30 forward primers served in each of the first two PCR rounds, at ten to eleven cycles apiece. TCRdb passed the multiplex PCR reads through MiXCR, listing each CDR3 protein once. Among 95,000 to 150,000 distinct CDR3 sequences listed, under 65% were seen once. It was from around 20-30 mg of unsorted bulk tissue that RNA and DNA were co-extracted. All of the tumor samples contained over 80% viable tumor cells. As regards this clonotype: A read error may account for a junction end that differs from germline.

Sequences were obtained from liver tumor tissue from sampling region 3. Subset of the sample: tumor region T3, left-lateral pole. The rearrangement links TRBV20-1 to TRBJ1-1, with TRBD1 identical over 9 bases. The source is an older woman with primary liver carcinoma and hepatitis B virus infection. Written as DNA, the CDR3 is TGCGGTGCTAGTCCTGGACAGGGGCGGACTGAAGCTTTCTTT. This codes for CGASPGQGRTEAFF.